This note documents a single TCR beta chain sequence. Germline V CDR1 and CDR2: SGHRS, YFSETQ. The V and J ends lost 4 bases and 7 bases, in that order; junction bases with no gene match: 10. CDR3 length: 14 amino acids. The authors' processing: Counts of nucleated cells, estimated from reference gene primer amplification, were obtained. Profiling relied on immunoSEQ multiplex PCR, and the TCRdb table lists in-frame clones only, not all of them. From that table come the V and J calls and clone size; the DNA was used to work out D and trimming. The data contain 250,000 to 350,000 clones, around 88% of them singletons. The data originate from a study of blood T cell repertoires in COVID-19. On the study more broadly: COVID-19 samples collected from the United States, Italy and Spain covered acute and convalescent phases. T cells, B-cell-depleted T cells, or PBMCs provided the cDNA or gDNA that served as material.

This receptor was identified in a man aged 30 to 45 with acute or convalescent COVID-19. Sample: peripheral blood. V usage is TRBV5-1 and J usage is TRBJ2-7; 8 nucleotides agree with TRBD2. The CDR3 reads CASSVSRGGREQYF. CDR3 sequence (DNA): TGCGCCAGCAGCGTATCTAGGGGCGGGAGGGAGCAGTACTTC.